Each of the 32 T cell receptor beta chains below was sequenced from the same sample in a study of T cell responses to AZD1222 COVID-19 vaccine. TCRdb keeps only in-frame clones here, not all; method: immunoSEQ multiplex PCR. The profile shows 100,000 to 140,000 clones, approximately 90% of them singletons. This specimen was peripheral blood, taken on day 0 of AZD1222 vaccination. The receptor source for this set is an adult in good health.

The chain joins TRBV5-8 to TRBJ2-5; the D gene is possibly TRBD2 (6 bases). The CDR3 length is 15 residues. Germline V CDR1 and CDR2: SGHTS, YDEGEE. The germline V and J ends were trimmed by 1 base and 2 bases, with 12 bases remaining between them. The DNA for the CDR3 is TGTGCCAGCAGCTTGCGGCCTAGCGTACAAGAGACCCAGTACTTC. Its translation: CASSLRPSVQETQYF.

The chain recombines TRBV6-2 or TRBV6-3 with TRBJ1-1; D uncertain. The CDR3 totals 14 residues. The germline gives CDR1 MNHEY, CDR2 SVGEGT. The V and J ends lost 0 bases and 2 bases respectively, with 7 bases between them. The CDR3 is CASSYSRGNTEAFF. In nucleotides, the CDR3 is TGTGCCAGCAGTTACTCGCGGGGAAACACTGAAGCTTTCTTT.

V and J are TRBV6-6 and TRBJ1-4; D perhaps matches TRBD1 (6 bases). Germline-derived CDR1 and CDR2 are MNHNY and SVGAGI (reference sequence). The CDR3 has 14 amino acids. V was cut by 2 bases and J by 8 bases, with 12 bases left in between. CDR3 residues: CASSYARGKEKLFF. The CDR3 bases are TGTGCCAGCAGTTACGCCAGGGGAAAGGAAAAACTGTTTTTT.

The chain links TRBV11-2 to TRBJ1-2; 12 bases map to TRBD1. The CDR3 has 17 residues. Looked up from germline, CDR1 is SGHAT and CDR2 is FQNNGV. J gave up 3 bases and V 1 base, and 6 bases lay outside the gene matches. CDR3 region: CASSLARDRGRDYGYTF. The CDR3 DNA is TGTGCCAGCAGCTTAGCCAGGGACAGGGGGCGCGACTATGGCTACACCTTC.

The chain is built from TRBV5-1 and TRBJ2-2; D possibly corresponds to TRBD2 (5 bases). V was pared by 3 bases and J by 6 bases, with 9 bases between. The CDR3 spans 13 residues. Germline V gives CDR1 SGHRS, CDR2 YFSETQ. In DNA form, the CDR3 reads TGCGCCAGCAGCTCCGGGGTGGCCGGGGAGCTGTTTTTT. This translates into CASSSGVAGELFF.

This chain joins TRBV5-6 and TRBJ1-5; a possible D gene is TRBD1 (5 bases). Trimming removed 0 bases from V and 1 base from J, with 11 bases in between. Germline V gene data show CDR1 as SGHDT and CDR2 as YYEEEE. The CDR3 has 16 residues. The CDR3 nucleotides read TGTGCCAGCAGCTTGGAGGGGCGTCTCAGCAATCAGCCCCAGCATTTT. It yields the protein CASSLEGRLSNQPQHF. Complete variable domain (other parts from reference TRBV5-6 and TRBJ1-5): DAGVTQSPTHLIKTRGQQVTLRCSPKSGHDTVSWYQQALGQGPQFIFQYYEEEERQRGNFPDRFSGHQFPNYSSELNVNALLLGDSALYLCASSLEGRLSNQPQHFGDGTRLSIL.

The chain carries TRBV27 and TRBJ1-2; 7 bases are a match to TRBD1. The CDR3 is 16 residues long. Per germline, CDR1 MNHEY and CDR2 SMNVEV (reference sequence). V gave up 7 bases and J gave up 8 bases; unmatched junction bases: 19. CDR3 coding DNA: TGTGCCAGCACCCCACTACACAGGGGCGAATCTAAGGGCTACACCTTC. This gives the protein CASTPLHRGESKGYTF.

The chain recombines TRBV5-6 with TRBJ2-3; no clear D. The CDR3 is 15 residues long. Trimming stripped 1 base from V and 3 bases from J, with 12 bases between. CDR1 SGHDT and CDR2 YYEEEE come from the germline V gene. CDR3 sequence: CASSLSAEMTDTQYF. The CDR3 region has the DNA TGTGCCAGCAGCTTGTCGGCGGAGATGACAGATACGCAGTATTTT. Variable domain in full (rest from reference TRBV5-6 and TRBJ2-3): DAGVTQSPTHLIKTRGQQVTLRCSPKSGHDTVSWYQQALGQGPQFIFQYYEEEERQRGNFPDRFSGHQFPNYSSELNVNALLLGDSALYLCASSLSAEMTDTQYFGPGTRLTVL.

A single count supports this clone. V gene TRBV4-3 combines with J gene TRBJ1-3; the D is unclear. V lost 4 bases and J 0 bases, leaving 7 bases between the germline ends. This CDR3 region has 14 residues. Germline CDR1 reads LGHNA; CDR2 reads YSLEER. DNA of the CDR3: TGCGCCAGCAGCCCCGGGAACTCTGGAAACACCATATATTTT. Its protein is CASSPGNSGNTIYF.

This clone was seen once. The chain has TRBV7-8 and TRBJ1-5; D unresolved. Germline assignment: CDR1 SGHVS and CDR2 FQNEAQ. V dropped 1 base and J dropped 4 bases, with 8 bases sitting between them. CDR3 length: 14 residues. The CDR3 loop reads CASSLGGDNQPQHF. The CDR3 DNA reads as TGTGCCAGCAGCTTAGGCGGCGATAATCAGCCCCAGCATTTT.

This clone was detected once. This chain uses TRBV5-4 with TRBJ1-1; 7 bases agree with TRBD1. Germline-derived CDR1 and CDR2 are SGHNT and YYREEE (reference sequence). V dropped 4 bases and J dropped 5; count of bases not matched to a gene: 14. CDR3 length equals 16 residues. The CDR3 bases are TGTGCCAGCAGCCTCGGGACAGTCAGAAGGGATACTGAAGCTTTCTTT. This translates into CASSLGTVRRDTEAFF.

The chain's CDR3 is CASSPGLAGGPDEQYF. CDR3 bases: TGCGCCAGCAGCCCGGGACTAGCGGGGGGGCCTGACGAGCAGTACTTC. The V gene is TRBV4-3, the J gene TRBJ2-7; TRBD2 agrees at 16 bases. The CDR3 is 16 amino acids. The germline V gene encodes CDR1 LGHNA and CDR2 YSLEER. After removal of 4 bases from V and 5 bases from J, the junction contained 5 bases not matched to a gene.

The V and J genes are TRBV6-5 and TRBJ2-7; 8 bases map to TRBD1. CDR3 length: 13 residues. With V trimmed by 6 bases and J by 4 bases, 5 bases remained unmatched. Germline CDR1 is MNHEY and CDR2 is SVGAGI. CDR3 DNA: TGTGCCAGCAGGCTGGGACAGGTGTACGAGCAGTACTTC. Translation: CASRLGQVYEQYF.

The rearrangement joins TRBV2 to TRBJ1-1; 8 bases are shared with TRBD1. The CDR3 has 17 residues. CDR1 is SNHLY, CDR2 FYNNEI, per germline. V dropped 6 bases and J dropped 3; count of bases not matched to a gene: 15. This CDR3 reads CASRSGGRIVMDTEAFF. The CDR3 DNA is TGTGCCAGCAGATCAGGGGGCAGGATAGTAATGGACACTGAAGCTTTCTTT.

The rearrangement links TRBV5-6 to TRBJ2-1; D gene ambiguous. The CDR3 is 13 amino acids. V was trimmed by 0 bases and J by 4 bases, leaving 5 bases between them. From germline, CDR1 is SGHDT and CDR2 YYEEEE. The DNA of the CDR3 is TGTGCCAGCAGCTTGGACAGATACAATGAGCAGTTCTTC. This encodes CASSLDRYNEQFF.

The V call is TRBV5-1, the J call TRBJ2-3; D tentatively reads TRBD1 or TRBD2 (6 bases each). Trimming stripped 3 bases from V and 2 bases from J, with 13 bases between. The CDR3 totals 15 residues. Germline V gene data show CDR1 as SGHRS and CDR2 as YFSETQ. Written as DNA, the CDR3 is TGCGCCAGCAGCTCCCAGACGGGGGCCACAGATACGCAGTATTTT. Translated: CASSSQTGATDTQYF.

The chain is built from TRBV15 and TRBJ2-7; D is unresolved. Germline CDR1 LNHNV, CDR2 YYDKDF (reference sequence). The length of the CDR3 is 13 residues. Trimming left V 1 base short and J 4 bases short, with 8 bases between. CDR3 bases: TGTGCCACCAGCAGAGGGGCCGGGTACGAGCAGTACTTC. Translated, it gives CATSRGAGYEQYF.

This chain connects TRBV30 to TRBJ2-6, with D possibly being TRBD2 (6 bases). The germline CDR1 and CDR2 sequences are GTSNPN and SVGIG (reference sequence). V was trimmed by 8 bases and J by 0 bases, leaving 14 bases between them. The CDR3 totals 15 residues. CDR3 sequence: CANGGDLSGANVLTF. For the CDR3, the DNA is TGTGCCAACGGAGGGGACCTCTCTGGGGCCAACGTCCTGACTTTC.

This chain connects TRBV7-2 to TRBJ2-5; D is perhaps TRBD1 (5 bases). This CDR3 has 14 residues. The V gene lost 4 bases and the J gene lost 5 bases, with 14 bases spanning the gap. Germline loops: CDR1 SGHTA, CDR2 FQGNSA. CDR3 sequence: CASSYHNRKETQYF. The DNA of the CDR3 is TGTGCCAGCAGCTACCACAACAGGAAGGAGACCCAGTACTTC.

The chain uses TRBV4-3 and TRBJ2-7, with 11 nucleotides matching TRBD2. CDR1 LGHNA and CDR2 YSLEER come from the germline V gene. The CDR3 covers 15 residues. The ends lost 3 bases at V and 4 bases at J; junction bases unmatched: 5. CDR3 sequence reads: CASSQRLAGPYEQYF. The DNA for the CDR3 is TGCGCCAGCAGCCAGAGACTAGCGGGGCCGTACGAGCAGTACTTC.

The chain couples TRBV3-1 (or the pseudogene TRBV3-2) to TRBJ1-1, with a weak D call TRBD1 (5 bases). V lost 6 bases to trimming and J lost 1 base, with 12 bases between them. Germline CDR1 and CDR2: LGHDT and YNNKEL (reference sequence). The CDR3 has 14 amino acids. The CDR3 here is CASSPQGSNTEAFF. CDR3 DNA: TGTGCCAGCAGTCCCCAGGGATCGAACACTGAAGCTTTCTTT.

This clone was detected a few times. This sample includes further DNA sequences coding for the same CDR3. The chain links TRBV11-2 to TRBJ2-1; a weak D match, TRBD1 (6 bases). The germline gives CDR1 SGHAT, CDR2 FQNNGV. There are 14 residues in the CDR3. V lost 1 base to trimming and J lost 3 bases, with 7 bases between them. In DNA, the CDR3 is TGTGCCAGCAGCTTAGGGACAGACTACAATGAGCAGTTCTTC. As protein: CASSLGTDYNEQFF.

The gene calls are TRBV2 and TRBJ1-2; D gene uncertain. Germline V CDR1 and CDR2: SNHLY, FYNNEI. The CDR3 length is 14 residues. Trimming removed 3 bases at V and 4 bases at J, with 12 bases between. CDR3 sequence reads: CASSERQATYGYTF. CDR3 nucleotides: TGTGCCAGCAGTGAGAGGCAGGCAACCTATGGCTACACCTTC.

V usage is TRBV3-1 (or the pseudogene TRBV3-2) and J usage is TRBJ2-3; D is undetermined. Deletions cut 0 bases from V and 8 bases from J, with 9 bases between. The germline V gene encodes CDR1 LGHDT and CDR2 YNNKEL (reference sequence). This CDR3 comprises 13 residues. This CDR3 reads CASSQDPMSTQYF. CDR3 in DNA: TGTGCCAGCAGCCAAGATCCGATGAGTACGCAGTATTTT.

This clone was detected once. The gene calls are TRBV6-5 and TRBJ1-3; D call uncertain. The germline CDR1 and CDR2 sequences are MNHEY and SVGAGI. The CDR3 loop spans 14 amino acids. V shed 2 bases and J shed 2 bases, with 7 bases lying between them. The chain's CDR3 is CASSYLNTGNTIYF. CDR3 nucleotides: TGTGCCAGCAGTTACCTAAACACTGGAAACACCATATATTTT.

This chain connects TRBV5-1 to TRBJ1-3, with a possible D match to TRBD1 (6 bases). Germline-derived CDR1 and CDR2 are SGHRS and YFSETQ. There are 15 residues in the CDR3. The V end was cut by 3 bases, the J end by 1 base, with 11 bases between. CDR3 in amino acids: CASSSATGSGNTIYF. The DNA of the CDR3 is TGCGCCAGCAGCTCGGCTACAGGGTCTGGAAACACCATATATTTT.

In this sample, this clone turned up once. The CDR3 nucleotides read TGTGCCAGCAGCACAGCAGGGTCCGGGGAGCTGTTTTTT. Translating it yields CASSTAGSGELFF. The chain couples TRBV7-6 to TRBJ2-2; tentatively, D is TRBD1 (5 bases). V was cut by 5 bases and J by 6 bases, with 10 bases left in between. CDR3 size: 13 residues. Germline-derived CDR1 and CDR2 are SGHVS and FNYEAQ. Filled out from reference TRBV7-6 and TRBJ2-2, the complete variable domain reads GAGVSQSPRYKVTKRGQDVALRCDPISGHVSLYWYRQALGQGPEFLTYFNYEAQQDKSGLPNDRFSAERPEGSISTLTIQRTEQRDSAMYRCASSTAGSGELFFGEGSRLTVL.

The CDR3 protein is CASSGSGNTIYF. In DNA form, the CDR3 reads TGTGCCAGCAGCGGCTCTGGAAACACCATATATTTT. The gene calls are TRBV7-9 and TRBJ1-3, with D unclear. V gave up 5 bases and J gave up 0 bases, with 2 bases separating them. Looked up from germline, CDR1 is SEHNR and CDR2 is FQNEAQ (reference sequence). The CDR3 runs 12 residues.

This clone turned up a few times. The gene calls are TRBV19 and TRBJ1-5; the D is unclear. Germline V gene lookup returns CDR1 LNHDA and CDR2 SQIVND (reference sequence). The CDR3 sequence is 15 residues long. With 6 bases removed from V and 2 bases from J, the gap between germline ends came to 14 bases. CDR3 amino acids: CASSRWWHGNQPQHF. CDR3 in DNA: TGTGCCAGTAGCCGGTGGTGGCACGGCAATCAGCCCCAGCATTTT.

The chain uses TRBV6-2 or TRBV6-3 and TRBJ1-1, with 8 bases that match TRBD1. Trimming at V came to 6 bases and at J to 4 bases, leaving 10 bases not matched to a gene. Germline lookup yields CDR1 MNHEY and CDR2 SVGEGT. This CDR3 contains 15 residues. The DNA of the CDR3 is TGTGCCAGCAGCCGCCTCAGGGGGCCGGGCACTGAAGCTTTCTTT. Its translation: CASSRLRGPGTEAFF.

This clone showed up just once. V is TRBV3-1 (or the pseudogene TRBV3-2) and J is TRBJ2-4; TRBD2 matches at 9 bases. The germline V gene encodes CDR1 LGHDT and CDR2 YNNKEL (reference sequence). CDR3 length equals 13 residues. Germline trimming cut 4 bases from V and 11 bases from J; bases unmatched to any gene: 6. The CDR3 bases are TGTGCCAGCAGCCTCACCGGGACTAGCCTTCAGTACTTC. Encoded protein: CASSLTGTSLQYF.

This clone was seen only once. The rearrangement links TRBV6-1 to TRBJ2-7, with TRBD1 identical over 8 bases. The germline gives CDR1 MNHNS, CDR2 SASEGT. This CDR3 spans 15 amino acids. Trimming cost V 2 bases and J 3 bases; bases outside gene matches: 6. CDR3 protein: CASSEFNRGNYEQYF. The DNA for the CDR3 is TGTGCCAGCAGTGAATTCAACAGGGGGAACTACGAGCAGTACTTC.